This T cell receptor beta chain was profiled in a study of CD8 T cells in Susac syndrome. TCR beta sequencing covered blood CD8+ and CD4+ T cells. The authors negatively isolated CD8+ and CD4+ T cells and FACS-enriched TEMRA cells. RNA amounts of 0.5 to 1 ug underwent reverse transcription with random hexamers. TCR beta CDR3 was amplified by immunoSEQ multiplex PCR. This amplification extended across 54 Vbeta and 13 Jbeta segments. TCRdb reanalysed the immunoSEQ multiplex PCR reads using MiXCR and keeps one entry per CDR3 protein. The repertoire holds about 440,000 distinct CDR3 sequences, around 83% seen once, with about 0.12% in the top ten. Notes on the study in general: As the study acknowledged, the number of individuals who were part of its TCR sequencing and HLA analysis was relatively small.

Details on this clonotype: The antigen is not known.

Material for sequencing was CD8+ T cells from PBMCs. This TCR was sampled from a human donor with multiple sclerosis.

The CDR3 sequence is CASSFRVWDTEAFF. The CDR3 DNA is TGTGCCAGCAGCTTCAGGGTTTGGGACACTGAAGCTTTCTTT. V and J are TRBV5-5 and TRBJ1-1; perhaps TRBD1 as D (5 bases). Trimming cost V 2 bases and J 3 bases, with 11 bases left between them. The CDR3 runs 14 residues. Germline assignment: CDR1 SGHKS and CDR2 YYEKEE (reference sequence).